These T cell receptor beta chains were read from a single sample in a study of shared clonotypes between healthy human individuals. The protocol was immunoSEQ multiplex PCR, while the TCRdb copy is restricted to in-frame clones and leaves out a portion. The sample holds a few million clones; around nine tenths are singletons and the top ten take under 0.15%. Material for sequencing was naive CD4+ T cells sorted from blood. Receptors originate from a man aged 18 to 29 in good health. Each CDR3 is given with its conserved first and last residue. The order of the fields is J gene, V gene, clone size, D gene, CDR3 protein, CDR3 DNA. D genes are given only for firm matches. Size values are once, few and many counts, or a class for expanded clones, and some rows have none.

J gene: TRBJ1-2; V gene: TRBV5-4; clone size: NA; D gene: NA; CDR3 protein: CASSPRREGYGYTF; CDR3 DNA: TGTGCCAGCAGCCCCCGGAGGGAGGGCTATGGCTACACCTTC
J gene: TRBJ1-1; V gene: TRBV18; clone size: NA; D gene: TRBD1; CDR3 protein: CASSPQRQGKRNTEAFF; CDR3 DNA: TGTGCCAGCTCACCACAACGACAGGGCAAGAGGAACACTGAAGCTTTCTTT
J gene: TRBJ2-1; V gene: TRBV4-3; clone size: NA; D gene: TRBD1; CDR3 protein: CASSGQGYNEQFF; CDR3 DNA: TGCGCCAGCAGCGGACAGGGTTACAATGAGCAGTTCTTC
J gene: TRBJ1-1; V gene: TRBV5-1; clone size: NA; D gene: NA; CDR3 protein: CASSFEGVNTEAFF; CDR3 DNA: TGCGCCAGCAGCTTTGAGGGGGTGAACACTGAAGCTTTCTTT
J gene: TRBJ1-5; V gene: TRBV28; clone size: NA; D gene: NA; CDR3 protein: CASGGLETNNQPQHF; CDR3 DNA: TGTGCCAGCGGGGGGCTCGAAACTAATAATCAGCCCCAGCATTTT
J gene: TRBJ1-5; V gene: TRBV5-8; clone size: once; D gene: NA; CDR3 protein: CASSTDSNQPQHF; CDR3 DNA: TGTGCCAGCAGCACTGATAGCAATCAGCCCCAGCATTTT
J gene: TRBJ2-2; V gene: TRBV11-2; clone size: NA; D gene: NA; CDR3 protein: CASSLNSQLNTGELFF; CDR3 DNA: TGTGCCAGCAGCTTAAACTCGCAGTTGAACACCGGGGAGCTGTTTTTT
J gene: TRBJ2-7; V gene: TRBV7-9; clone size: NA; D gene: NA; CDR3 protein: CASGQSWEQYF; CDR3 DNA: TGTGCCAGTGGGCAGTCCTGGGAGCAGTACTTC
J gene: TRBJ1-5; V gene: TRBV27; clone size: few; D gene: TRBD1; CDR3 protein: CASSRRGGDQPQHF; CDR3 DNA: TGTGCCAGCAGCCGAAGAGGGGGCGATCAGCCCCAGCATTTT
J gene: TRBJ1-2; V gene: TRBV19; clone size: NA; D gene: NA; CDR3 protein: CASSIGDRMDGYTF; CDR3 DNA: TGTGCCAGTAGTATAGGAGACAGGATGGATGGCTACACCTTC
J gene: TRBJ2-1; V gene: TRBV6-6; clone size: NA; D gene: TRBD2; CDR3 protein: CASSYPREPQFF; CDR3 DNA: TGTGCCAGCAGTTATCCGCGGGAGCCTCAGTTCTTC
J gene: TRBJ2-7; V gene: TRBV30; clone size: NA; D gene: TRBD1; CDR3 protein: CAWSGQTYEQYF; CDR3 DNA: TGTGCCTGGTCGGGACAGACCTACGAGCAGTACTTC
J gene: TRBJ2-7; V gene: TRBV7-2; clone size: NA; D gene: NA; CDR3 protein: CASRGGSSYEQYF; CDR3 DNA: TGTGCCAGCAGGGGGGGCAGCTCCTACGAGCAGTACTTC
J gene: TRBJ2-5; V gene: TRBV6-5; clone size: NA; D gene: NA; CDR3 protein: CASSYGLAAGQETQYF; CDR3 DNA: TGTGCCAGCAGTTACGGGTTAGCGGCAGGACAAGAGACCCAGTACTTC
J gene: TRBJ1-2; V gene: TRBV9; clone size: NA; D gene: NA; CDR3 protein: CARKGGQVSYTF; CDR3 DNA: TGTGCCAGGAAAGGGGGTCAAGTAAGCTACACCTTC
J gene: TRBJ1-2; V gene: TRBV5-1; clone size: NA; D gene: TRBD1; CDR3 protein: CASSLPYGDRYSTAF; CDR3 DNA: TGCGCCAGCAGCCTTCCTTACGGGGACAGGTACTCAACCGCCTTC
J gene: TRBJ2-2; V gene: TRBV6-6; clone size: NA; D gene: TRBD1; CDR3 protein: CASSSPDRATGELFF; CDR3 DNA: TGTGCCAGCAGTTCCCCGGACAGGGCCACCGGGGAGCTGTTTTTT
J gene: TRBJ2-5; V gene: TRBV18; clone size: NA; D gene: NA; CDR3 protein: CASSRDAPGTQYF; CDR3 DNA: TGTGCCAGCTCTCGGGACGCCCCTGGCACCCAGTACTTC
J gene: TRBJ2-3; V gene: TRBV10-1; clone size: NA; D gene: NA; CDR3 protein: CASSEPPTDTQYF; CDR3 DNA: TGCGCCAGCAGTGAGCCACCCACAGATACGCAGTATTTT
J gene: TRBJ1-6; V gene: TRBV5-1; clone size: NA; D gene: NA; CDR3 protein: CASSLGGQSYNSPLHF; CDR3 DNA: TGCGCCAGCAGCTTGGGGGGCCAATCCTATAATTCACCCCTCCACTTT
J gene: TRBJ1-5; V gene: TRBV19; clone size: few; D gene: NA; CDR3 protein: CASSRDSNQPQHF; CDR3 DNA: TGTGCCAGTAGTAGGGATAGCAATCAGCCCCAGCATTTT
J gene: TRBJ1-2; V gene: TRBV9; clone size: NA; D gene: NA; CDR3 protein: CASSVGGFPNYGYTF; CDR3 DNA: TGTGCCAGCAGCGTAGGCGGGTTTCCGAACTATGGCTACACCTTC
J gene: TRBJ1-1; V gene: TRBV29-1; clone size: few; D gene: TRBD1; CDR3 protein: CSVTGTGNTEAFF; CDR3 DNA: TGCAGCGTCACCGGGACAGGGAACACTGAAGCTTTCTTT
J gene: TRBJ1-2; V gene: TRBV6-1; clone size: few; D gene: NA; CDR3 protein: CASRDITNYGYTF; CDR3 DNA: TGTGCCAGCAGGGACATAACTAACTATGGCTACACCTTC
J gene: TRBJ2-5; V gene: TRBV7-7; clone size: NA; D gene: TRBD2; CDR3 protein: CASSLERGGETQYF; CDR3 DNA: TGTGCTAGCAGCTTAGAGCGGGGAGGGGAGACCCAGTACTTC
J gene: TRBJ1-4; V gene: TRBV6-1; clone size: NA; D gene: NA; CDR3 protein: CASSEHSYNEKLFF; CDR3 DNA: TGTGCCAGCAGTGAACACAGTTATAATGAAAAACTGTTTTTT
J gene: TRBJ1-6; V gene: TRBV10-3; clone size: NA; D gene: NA; CDR3 protein: CAISELGSSYNSPLHF; CDR3 DNA: TGTGCCATCAGTGAGTTGGGGAGCTCCTATAATTCACCCCTCCACTTT
J gene: TRBJ2-2; V gene: TRBV7-9; clone size: NA; D gene: NA; CDR3 protein: CASSSGPTNTGELFF; CDR3 DNA: TGTGCCAGCAGCTCAGGGCCTACGAACACCGGGGAGCTGTTTTTT
J gene: TRBJ1-4; V gene: TRBV6-5; clone size: NA; D gene: NA; CDR3 protein: CASSYSAGWDEKLFF; CDR3 DNA: TGTGCCAGCAGTTACTCAGCCGGCTGGGATGAAAAACTGTTTTTT
J gene: TRBJ1-5; V gene: TRBV7-2; clone size: NA; D gene: TRBD1; CDR3 protein: CASSRTGDSNQPQHF; CDR3 DNA: TGTGCCAGCAGCCGGACAGGGGATAGCAATCAGCCCCAGCATTTT
J gene: TRBJ1-1; V gene: TRBV10-3; clone size: NA; D gene: NA; CDR3 protein: CAISESSRDTEAFF; CDR3 DNA: TGTGCCATCAGTGAGTCTTCCCGAGACACTGAAGCTTTCTTT
J gene: TRBJ1-2; V gene: TRBV27; clone size: NA; D gene: NA; CDR3 protein: CASSTLGQGGGYTF; CDR3 DNA: TGTGCCAGCAGTACCCTGGGGCAGGGAGGCGGCTACACCTTC
J gene: TRBJ1-2; V gene: TRBV7-9; clone size: NA; D gene: NA; CDR3 protein: CASLPWWQGNGYTF; CDR3 DNA: TGTGCCAGCTTGCCTTGGTGGCAGGGTAATGGCTACACCTTC
J gene: TRBJ1-2; V gene: TRBV30; clone size: NA; D gene: TRBD1; CDR3 protein: CAWTQGREGYTF; CDR3 DNA: TGTGCCTGGACACAGGGGAGGGAGGGCTACACCTTC
J gene: TRBJ1-1; V gene: TRBV7-6; clone size: NA; D gene: NA; CDR3 protein: CASSLNLDSNTEAFF; CDR3 DNA: TGTGCCAGCAGCTTAAACCTGGACTCGAACACTGAAGCTTTCTTT
J gene: TRBJ2-2; V gene: TRBV5-1; clone size: NA; D gene: TRBD2; CDR3 protein: CASSSGGGSLSGELFF; CDR3 DNA: TGCGCCAGCAGCTCTGGAGGCGGGAGTTTATCCGGGGAGCTGTTTTTT
J gene: TRBJ2-6; V gene: TRBV5-1; clone size: NA; D gene: NA; CDR3 protein: CASSPTASGANVLTF; CDR3 DNA: TGCGCCAGCAGCCCCACAGCCTCTGGGGCCAACGTCCTGACTTTC
J gene: TRBJ2-3; V gene: TRBV9; clone size: NA; D gene: TRBD2; CDR3 protein: CASSASLAGVPDTQYF; CDR3 DNA: TGTGCCAGCAGCGCCTCACTAGCGGGAGTACCAGATACGCAGTATTTT
J gene: TRBJ2-1; V gene: TRBV30; clone size: NA; D gene: NA; CDR3 protein: CAWGRRSSNEQFF; CDR3 DNA: TGTGCCTGGGGCCGACGGTCTTCCAATGAGCAGTTCTTC
J gene: TRBJ2-7; V gene: TRBV6-5; clone size: NA; D gene: TRBD2; CDR3 protein: CASSYGSGRPPVEQYF; CDR3 DNA: TGTGCCAGCAGTTATGGTAGCGGGAGGCCCCCGGTCGAGCAGTACTTC
J gene: TRBJ2-3; V gene: TRBV19; clone size: NA; D gene: NA; CDR3 protein: CASSTDRTSTDTQYF; CDR3 DNA: TGTGCCAGTAGCACCGACAGAACTAGCACAGATACGCAGTATTTT
J gene: TRBJ2-7; V gene: TRBV18; clone size: NA; D gene: NA; CDR3 protein: CASSPEGRRGEQYF; CDR3 DNA: TGTGCCAGCTCACCGGAGGGACGTAGAGGCGAGCAGTACTTC
J gene: TRBJ2-5; V gene: TRBV19; clone size: NA; D gene: TRBD1; CDR3 protein: CASSIGTGGETQYF; CDR3 DNA: TGTGCCAGTAGCATAGGGACAGGGGGAGAGACCCAGTACTTC
J gene: TRBJ2-3; V gene: TRBV28; clone size: NA; D gene: TRBD2; CDR3 protein: CASGTSGGSRTDTQYF; CDR3 DNA: TGTGCCAGCGGGACTAGCGGGGGGAGTAGGACAGATACGCAGTATTTT
J gene: TRBJ2-7; V gene: TRBV10-3; clone size: NA; D gene: TRBD1; CDR3 protein: CAISGQGTGTAWEQYF; CDR3 DNA: TGTGCCATCAGTGGACAGGGGACCGGGACAGCCTGGGAGCAGTACTTC